This T cell receptor (beta chain) is from a study of Ad26.COV2.S vaccination and SARS-CoV-2 variants. The assay was immunoSEQ multiplex PCR, and TCRdb's table has in-frame clones only and misses some. The table records about 250,000 clones, roughly 87% of them present only once. The treatment: roughly 19 received Ad26.COV2.S at low or high dose, single or two shots; 5 received placebo; per-sample allocation not given. Repertoires come from day 63 after the first vaccine or placebo injection. Germline CDR1 is SGHTA and CDR2 is FQGNSA. Trimming at V came to 5 bases and at J to 5 bases, leaving 12 bases not matched to a gene. The length of the CDR3 is 17 residues.

The clonotype comes from a person between 18 and 65 years old who received the Ad26.COV2.S COVID-19 vaccine or a placebo. Sequenced material: peripheral blood, taken in a trial of Ad26.COV2.S vaccine versus placebo. The chain uses TRBV7-2 and TRBJ2-7; TRBD2 matches 13 bases. The CDR3 is CASSLHPGLAGEDEQYF. The CDR3 nucleotides read TGTGCCAGCAGCCTACACCCCGGACTAGCGGGGGAAGACGAGCAGTACTTC.